The entry below gives a single TCR beta chain sequence along with its context. This record comes from a study of blood T cell repertoires in COVID-19. Whole-study context: Samples came from the United States, Italy and Spain, spanning acute and convalescent COVID-19. T cells, B-cell-depleted T cells, or PBMCs supplied cDNA or gDNA.

V was cut by 3 bases and J by 2 bases, with 13 bases left in between. Germline V gene data show CDR1 as KGHSH and CDR2 as LQKENI. The CDR3 consists of 15 residues. Methods used by the authors: Amplification from reference gene primers served as the basis for estimated nucleated cell counts. Using immunoSEQ multiplex PCR, the repertoire was profiled, and TCRdb retains in-frame clones only, with some absent. D and trimming were read from the DNA, whereas the V and J calls and clone size are those reported in that table. Altogether 35,000 to 45,000 clones are present, 76% being singletons, with the ten largest covering 8.5%.

The chain joins TRBV18 to TRBJ1-1; D is undetermined. The clonotype originates from a man between 65 and 80 years old with active or convalescent COVID-19. The sequenced sample was peripheral blood. The CDR3: CASSPRPGSNTEAFF. Here the CDR3 DNA reads TGTGCCAGCTCACCCCGACCAGGATCCAACACTGAAGCTTTCTTT. The variable domain in full, with the rest retrieved from reference TRBV18 and TRBJ1-1, is NAGVMQNPRHLVRRRGQEARLRCSPMKGHSHVYWYRQLPEEGLKFMVYLQKENIIDESGMPKERFSAEFPKEGPSILRIQQVVRGDSAAYFCASSPRPGSNTEAFFGQGTRLTVV.